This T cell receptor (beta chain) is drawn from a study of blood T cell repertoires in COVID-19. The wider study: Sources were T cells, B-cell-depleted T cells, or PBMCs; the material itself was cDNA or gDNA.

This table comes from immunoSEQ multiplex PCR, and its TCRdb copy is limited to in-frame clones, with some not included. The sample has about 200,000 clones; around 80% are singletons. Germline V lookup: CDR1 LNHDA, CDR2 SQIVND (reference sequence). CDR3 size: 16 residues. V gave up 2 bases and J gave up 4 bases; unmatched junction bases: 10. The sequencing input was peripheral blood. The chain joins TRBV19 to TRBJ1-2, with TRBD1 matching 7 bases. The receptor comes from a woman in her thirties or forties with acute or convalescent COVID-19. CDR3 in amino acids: CASSIPSGTALYGYTF. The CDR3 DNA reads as TGTGCCAGTAGTATACCATCCGGGACAGCACTCTATGGCTACACCTTC.